A selection of T cell receptor beta chains follows, all from one sample in a study of vaccination effects on CD4 cells after COVID-19. The assay was immunoSEQ multiplex PCR, and TCRdb's table has in-frame clones only and misses some. The sample holds more than 15,000 clones, over 65% seen once. No antigen is known for these receptors. The input for sequencing was CD4+ T cells from PBMCs cultured with SARS-CoV-2 spike peptides, taken after COVID-19 vaccination. The receptors shown here come from a human donor who had a prior SARS-CoV-2 infection. CDR3s include the opening cysteine and the closing phenylalanine or tryptophan. The D gene is left open where the match is weak. Clone size appears in some rows only: once, few, many, or a class for an expanded clone.

D: TRBD1
size: -
V: TRBV2
J: TRBJ2-2
DNA: TGTGCCAGCAAGATGGACAGGGGCGGGGAGCTGTTTTTT
CDR3: CASKMDRGGELFF

D: TRBD2
size: -
V: TRBV9
J: TRBJ2-5
DNA: TGTGCCAGCAGCGTGGGGATTACTAGCGGACAAGAGACCCAGTACTTC
CDR3: CASSVGITSGQETQYF

D: -
size: -
V: TRBV5-5
J: TRBJ2-4
DNA: TGTGCCAGCAGCGAGGGCCTAATCGGGGCCAAAAACATTCAGTACTTC
CDR3: CASSEGLIGAKNIQYF

D: -
size: once
V: TRBV6-5
J: TRBJ2-7
DNA: TGTGCCAGCACAATTTTACAGCTCCACTCCTACGAGCAGTACTTC
CDR3: CASTILQLHSYEQYF

D: -
size: -
V: TRBV4-2
J: TRBJ2-4
DNA: TGTGCCAGCAGCCAGGCCGCCAAAAACATTCAGTACTTC
CDR3: CASSQAAKNIQYF

D: TRBD2
size: -
V: TRBV5-1
J: TRBJ2-3
DNA: TGCGCCAGCAGCCCGAGCGCGGGGGTTGGGCCAGATACGCAGTATTTT
CDR3: CASSPSAGVGPDTQYF

D: -
size: -
V: TRBV6-2/TRBV6-3
J: TRBJ1-2
DNA: TGTGCCAGCAGTTACGCGGGCAGCATATATGGCTACACCTTC
CDR3: CASSYAGSIYGYTF

D: TRBD1
size: -
V: TRBV27
J: TRBJ1-5
DNA: TGTGCCAGCAGTTTACGACAGGGGAAAGGTCAGCCCCAGCATTTT
CDR3: CASSLRQGKGQPQHF

D: TRBD1
size: -
V: TRBV11-3
J: TRBJ2-7
DNA: TGTGCCAGCAGCCCCCGTTCGACAGGGGGCGACGAGCAGTACTTC
CDR3: CASSPRSTGGDEQYF

D: -
size: -
V: TRBV7-3
J: TRBJ2-2
DNA: TGTGCCAGCAGCTTAAGGGGTGGCAGGACCACCGGGGAGCTGTTTTTT
CDR3: CASSLRGGRTTGELFF

D: -
size: -
V: TRBV4-3
J: TRBJ2-1
DNA: TGCGCCAGCAGCCCGGATGTGCCTAGATCTATAGGGACCTACAATGAGCAGTTCTTC
CDR3: CASSPDVPRSIGTYNEQFF

D: -
size: -
V: TRBV20-1
J: TRBJ1-1
DNA: TGCAGTGCTAGAGACGGGTATTGGGCTTTCTTT
CDR3: CSARDGYWAFF

D: -
size: few
V: TRBV5-1
J: TRBJ2-1
DNA: TGCGCCAGCAGCTTTTGGCAGCCGGGCGATGAGCAGTTCTTC
CDR3: CASSFWQPGDEQFF

D: -
size: -
V: TRBV19
J: TRBJ2-3
DNA: TGTGCCAGTAGCCGGGACTTCAAAGATACGCAGTATTTT
CDR3: CASSRDFKDTQYF

D: TRBD2
size: -
V: TRBV7-3
J: TRBJ2-3
DNA: TGTGCCAGCAGCGCGCAACGTGGACGACTAGCGGGAGATTCAGATACGCAGTATTTT
CDR3: CASSAQRGRLAGDSDTQYF

D: TRBD1
size: -
V: TRBV7-9
J: TRBJ1-2
DNA: TGTGCCAGCAGCTTGGAGATGACAGGGTACTATGGCTACACCTTC
CDR3: CASSLEMTGYYGYTF

D: -
size: -
V: TRBV6-5
J: TRBJ2-3
DNA: TGTGCCAGCAGTCGACAGACCCTCCACATTAAGCAGTATTTT
CDR3: CASSRQTLHIKQYF

D: -
size: -
V: TRBV6-5
J: TRBJ2-3
DNA: TGTGCCAGCAGTTACGCCGGACCTTTAACAGATACGCAGTATTTT
CDR3: CASSYAGPLTDTQYF

D: TRBD1
size: -
V: TRBV2
J: TRBJ1-1
DNA: TGTGCCAGCCGCCGGGACAGGAGGAACACTGAAGCTTTCTTT
CDR3: CASRRDRRNTEAFF

D: TRBD1
size: -
V: TRBV23-1
J: TRBJ1-2
DNA: TGCGCCAGCAGTCAAGAAATAAGGGGGACAGATAACTATGGCTACACCTTC
CDR3: CASSQEIRGTDNYGYTF

D: TRBD1
size: -
V: TRBV2
J: TRBJ1-2
DNA: TGTGCCAGCAGTGCCGAGGGGGCTTCTCCTACTTATGGCTACACCTTC
CDR3: CASSAEGASPTYGYTF

D: -
size: -
V: TRBV7-9
J: TRBJ1-4
DNA: TGTGCCAGCAGCTTAGGGGGGAACTCTAATGAAAAACTGTTTTTT
CDR3: CASSLGGNSNEKLFF

D: TRBD1
size: -
V: TRBV6-2/TRBV6-3
J: TRBJ1-4
DNA: TGTGCCAGCAGTTCAGGGGGAGAAAAACTGTTTTTT
CDR3: CASSSGGEKLFF

D: -
size: -
V: TRBV7-6
J: TRBJ2-7
DNA: TGTGCCAGCAGCTTAGTGGGTGGGGGACTCTTCTACGAGCAGTACTTC
CDR3: CASSLVGGGLFYEQYF

D: TRBD1
size: -
V: TRBV5-8
J: TRBJ2-7
DNA: TGTGCCAGCAGCTTGTACTACGGACAGGGGCAGAGTGAGCAGTACTTC
CDR3: CASSLYYGQGQSEQYF

D: TRBD2
size: -
V: TRBV3-1/TRBV3-2
J: TRBJ2-7
DNA: TGTGCCAGCAGTCCGTGGCGGGAGGGCCGCTACGAGCAGTACTTC
CDR3: CASSPWREGRYEQYF

D: TRBD1
size: -
V: TRBV4-3
J: TRBJ1-2
DNA: TGCGCCAGCAGCCGAGGGGGCAAAGGCTATGGCTACACCTTC
CDR3: CASSRGGKGYGYTF

D: -
size: -
V: TRBV18
J: TRBJ2-5
DNA: TGTGCCAGCTCACCGAAGTCTTTGGAGACCCAGTACTTC
CDR3: CASSPKSLETQYF

D: TRBD2
size: -
V: TRBV7-2
J: TRBJ2-7
DNA: TGTGCCAGCAGCTTAAACGGGCAACTAGCGGGAGTGCCGTCGTACGAGCAGTACTTC
CDR3: CASSLNGQLAGVPSYEQYF

D: -
size: few
V: TRBV30
J: TRBJ2-1
DNA: TGTGCCTGGAGTGAGGGGGTAGCCCCGGTCAATGAGCAGTTCTTC
CDR3: CAWSEGVAPVNEQFF

D: -
size: -
V: TRBV7-9
J: TRBJ2-1
DNA: TGTGCCAGCAGCTCTTCCCGGCCGGTTCTGAATGAGCAGTTCTTC
CDR3: CASSSSRPVLNEQFF

D: -
size: -
V: TRBV28
J: TRBJ2-7
DNA: TGTGCCAGCAGTAGGGGGTACGAGCAGTACTTC
CDR3: CASSRGYEQYF

D: -
size: medium-sized
V: TRBV9
J: TRBJ2-7
DNA: TGTGCCAGCAGCGCAACTGCGATAAACAGGGCCGAGCAGTACTTC
CDR3: CASSATAINRAEQYF

D: -
size: once
V: TRBV4-1
J: TRBJ1-6
DNA: TGCGCCAGCAGCCAAGGGCCTACAGGGACCTATAATTCACCCCTCCACTTT
CDR3: CASSQGPTGTYNSPLHF

D: TRBD2
size: -
V: TRBV5-1
J: TRBJ2-5
DNA: TGCGCCAGCAGCTTCGGGACTAGCGAAGAGACCCAGTACTTC
CDR3: CASSFGTSEETQYF

D: -
size: -
V: TRBV10-3
J: TRBJ2-7
DNA: TGTGCCATCAGTGGGGACATATCCTACGAGCAGTACTTC
CDR3: CAISGDISYEQYF

D: -
size: -
V: TRBV7-3
J: TRBJ2-5
DNA: TGTGCCAGCAGCTCCAGTGGAGGGGAGACCCAGTACTTC
CDR3: CASSSSGGETQYF

D: TRBD2
size: -
V: TRBV20-1
J: TRBJ2-3
DNA: TGCAGTGCTAGTACCGGGACTAGCGGGGCAATAGATACGCAGTATTTT
CDR3: CSASTGTSGAIDTQYF

D: -
size: once
V: TRBV7-2
J: TRBJ2-1
DNA: TGTGCCAGCAGCTTATTAAGTACTCCCAATGAGCAGTTCTTC
CDR3: CASSLLSTPNEQFF

D: TRBD2
size: -
V: TRBV18
J: TRBJ2-1
DNA: TGTGCCAGCTCACCACCGACGGGACTAGCGGGAGGGAATAATAATGAGCAGTTCTTC
CDR3: CASSPPTGLAGGNNNEQFF

D: -
size: -
V: TRBV5-6
J: TRBJ2-5
DNA: TGTTTGGCCAGGAAAAAGGGGGAGACCCAGTACTTC
CDR3: CLARKKGETQYF

D: TRBD1
size: -
V: TRBV5-8
J: TRBJ1-6
DNA: TGTGCCAGCAGCCCCCAACGACCGGGACAGGGGAGGAATAATTCACCCCTCCACTTT
CDR3: CASSPQRPGQGRNNSPLHF

D: TRBD2
size: -
V: TRBV5-1
J: TRBJ2-5
DNA: TGCGCCAGCAGAGCGGGGGGCATCGAGACCCAGTACTTC
CDR3: CASRAGGIETQYF

D: -
size: -
V: TRBV7-2
J: TRBJ1-1
DNA: TGTGCCAGCAGCTTACAGCCTAACACTGAAGCTTTCTTT
CDR3: CASSLQPNTEAFF

D: -
size: -
V: TRBV2
J: TRBJ1-2
DNA: TGTGCCAGCAGTCCCTACGGTATTGGGACCTACACCTTC
CDR3: CASSPYGIGTYTF

D: TRBD1
size: -
V: TRBV2
J: TRBJ2-3
DNA: TGTGCCAGCAGTGACAGGGGGCGCACAGATACGCAGTATTTT
CDR3: CASSDRGRTDTQYF

D: -
size: -
V: TRBV7-2
J: TRBJ1-5
DNA: TGTGCCAGCAGCTTTGAGGGAGGTCAGCCCCAGCATTTT
CDR3: CASSFEGGQPQHF

D: -
size: -
V: TRBV20-1
J: TRBJ2-1
DNA: TGCAGTGCTTGTGAGGACGCTGAGCAGTTCTTC
CDR3: CSACEDAEQFF

D: -
size: once
V: TRBV5-1
J: TRBJ1-1
DNA: TGCGCCAGCAGCTTAAATTTCTTCACTGAAGCTTTCTTT
CDR3: CASSLNFFTEAFF

D: TRBD2
size: -
V: TRBV12-3/TRBV12-4
J: TRBJ2-7
DNA: TGTGCCAGCGGGGGGGAGTCCGAGCAGTACTTC
CDR3: CASGGESEQYF

D: TRBD2
size: few
V: TRBV19
J: TRBJ2-3
DNA: TGTGCCAGTAGTAGGGACTACACCACAGATACGCAGTATTTT
CDR3: CASSRDYTTDTQYF

D: -
size: -
V: TRBV19
J: TRBJ1-2
DNA: TGTGCCAGTAGTATGGTGACTGTAAGGGGCTACACCTTC
CDR3: CASSMVTVRGYTF

D: -
size: -
V: TRBV27
J: TRBJ2-1
DNA: TGTGCCAGCAGTTTAGGTAGACGTGGGGGCTCCTACAATGAGCAGTTCTTC
CDR3: CASSLGRRGGSYNEQFF

D: -
size: -
V: TRBV6-5
J: TRBJ2-2
DNA: TGTGCCAGCATTGGCAGGAGGAACACCGGGGAGCTGTTTTTT
CDR3: CASIGRRNTGELFF

D: TRBD1
size: medium-sized
V: TRBV2
J: TRBJ2-1
DNA: TGTGCCAGCGGGGGACAGGGGGCGCAAAATGAGCAGTTCTTC
CDR3: CASGGQGAQNEQFF

D: TRBD1
size: -
V: TRBV11-1
J: TRBJ2-7
DNA: TGTGCCAGCTCCCGGGACAGGGGCTACGAGCAGTACTTC
CDR3: CASSRDRGYEQYF

D: TRBD1
size: -
V: TRBV5-5
J: TRBJ2-1
DNA: TGTGCCAGCAGCTACCCGGGACAGAACAATGAGCAGTTCTTC
CDR3: CASSYPGQNNEQFF

D: -
size: -
V: TRBV21-1
J: TRBJ1-5
DNA: TGTGCCAGCAGCAAAGAGGGGGTATGTCCGGACTATAGCAATCAGCCCCAGCATTTT
CDR3: CASSKEGVCPDYSNQPQHF

D: TRBD1
size: -
V: TRBV11-2
J: TRBJ2-2
DNA: TGTGCCAGCAGCCGAAGGACAGGCCGTTGGACCGGGGAGCTGTTTTTT
CDR3: CASSRRTGRWTGELFF

D: TRBD2
size: once
V: TRBV2
J: TRBJ2-2
DNA: TGTGCCAGCAGTGAAACGGGGAGGGGCACCGGGGAGCTGTTTTTT
CDR3: CASSETGRGTGELFF